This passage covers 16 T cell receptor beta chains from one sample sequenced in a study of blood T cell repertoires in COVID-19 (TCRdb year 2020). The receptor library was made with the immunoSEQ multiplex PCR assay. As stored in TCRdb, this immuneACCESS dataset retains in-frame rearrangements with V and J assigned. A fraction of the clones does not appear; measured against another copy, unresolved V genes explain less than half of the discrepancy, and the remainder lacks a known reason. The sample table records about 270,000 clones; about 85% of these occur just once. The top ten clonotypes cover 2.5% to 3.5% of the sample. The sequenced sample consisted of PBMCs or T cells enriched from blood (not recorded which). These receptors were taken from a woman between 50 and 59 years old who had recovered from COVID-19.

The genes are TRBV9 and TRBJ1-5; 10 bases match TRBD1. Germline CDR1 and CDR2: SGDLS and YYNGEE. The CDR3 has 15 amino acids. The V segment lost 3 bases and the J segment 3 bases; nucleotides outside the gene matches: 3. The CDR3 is CASSAGQGPNQPQHF. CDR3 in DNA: TGTGCCAGCAGCGCGGGACAGGGGCCCAATCAGCCCCAGCATTTT.

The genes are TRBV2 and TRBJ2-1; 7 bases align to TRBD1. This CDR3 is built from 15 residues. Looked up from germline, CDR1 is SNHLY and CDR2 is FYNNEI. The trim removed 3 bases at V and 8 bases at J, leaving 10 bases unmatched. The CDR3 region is CASSERVTGWHEQFF. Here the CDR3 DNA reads TGTGCCAGCAGTGAGAGGGTGACAGGGTGGCATGAGCAGTTCTTC.

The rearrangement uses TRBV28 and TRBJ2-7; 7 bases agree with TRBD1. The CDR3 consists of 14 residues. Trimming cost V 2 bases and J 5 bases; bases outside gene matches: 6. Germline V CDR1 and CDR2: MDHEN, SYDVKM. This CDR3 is CASSLDRVINEQYF. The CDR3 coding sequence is TGTGCCAGCAGTTTAGACAGGGTAATCAACGAGCAGTACTTC.

CDR3 region: CASSRPERGNYNEQFF. CDR3 DNA sequence: TGCGCCAGCAGCCGTCCCGAGCGGGGAAACTACAATGAGCAGTTCTTC. This chain connects TRBV4-1 to TRBJ2-1, with 7 bases aligning to TRBD2. V dropped 4 bases and J dropped 3; count of bases not matched to a gene: 9. CDR1 and CDR2 from the germline V gene are MGHRA and YSYEKL. The CDR3 runs to 16 residues.

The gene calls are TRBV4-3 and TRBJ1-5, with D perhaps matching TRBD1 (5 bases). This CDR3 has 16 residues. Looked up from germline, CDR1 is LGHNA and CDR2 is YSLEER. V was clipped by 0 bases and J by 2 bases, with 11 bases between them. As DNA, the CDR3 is TGCGCCAGCAGCCAAGACTTCGGCAGGGGCAATCAGCCCCAGCATTTT. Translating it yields CASSQDFGRGNQPQHF.

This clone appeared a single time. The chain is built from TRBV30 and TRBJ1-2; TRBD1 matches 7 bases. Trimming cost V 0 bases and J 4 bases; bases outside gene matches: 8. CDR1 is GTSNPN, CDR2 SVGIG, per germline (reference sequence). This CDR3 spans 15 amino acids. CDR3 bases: TGTGCCTGGAGTGTACCCGGACAGGCCTTCTATGGCTACACCTTC. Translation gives CAWSVPGQAFYGYTF. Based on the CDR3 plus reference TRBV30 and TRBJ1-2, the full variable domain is SQTIHQWPATLVQPVGSPLSLECTVEGTSNPNLYWYRQAAGRGLQLLFYSVGIGQISSEVPQNLSASRPQDRQFILSSKKLLLSDSGFYLCAWSVPGQAFYGYTFGSGTRLTVV.

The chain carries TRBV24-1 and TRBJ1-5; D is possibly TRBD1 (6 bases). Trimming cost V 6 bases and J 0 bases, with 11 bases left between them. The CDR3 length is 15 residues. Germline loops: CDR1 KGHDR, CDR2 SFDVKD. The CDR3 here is CATSSGDYSNQPQHF. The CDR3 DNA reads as TGTGCCACCAGTTCAGGGGACTATAGCAATCAGCCCCAGCATTTT.

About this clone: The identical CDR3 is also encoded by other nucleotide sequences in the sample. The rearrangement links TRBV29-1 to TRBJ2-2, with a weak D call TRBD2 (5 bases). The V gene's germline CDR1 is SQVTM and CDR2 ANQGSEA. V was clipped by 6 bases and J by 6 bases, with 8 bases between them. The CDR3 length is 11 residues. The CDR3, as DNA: TGCAGCGTCGCCGGGGCCGGGGAGCTGTTTTTT. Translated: CSVAGAGELFF.

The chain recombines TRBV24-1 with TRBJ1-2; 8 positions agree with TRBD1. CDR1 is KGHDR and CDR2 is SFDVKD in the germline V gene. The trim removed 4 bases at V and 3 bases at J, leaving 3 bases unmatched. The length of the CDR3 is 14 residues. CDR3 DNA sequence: TGTGCCACCAGTGACCCGGACAGGGACTATGGCTACACCTTC. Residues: CATSDPDRDYGYTF.

The CDR3, as DNA: TGTGCCAGCAGTCAGAAGATAGAAGCTTTCTTT. It yields the protein CASSQKIEAFF. The chain links TRBV28 to TRBJ1-1; D unclear. The V gene's germline CDR1 is MDHEN and CDR2 SYDVKM. The CDR3 is made up of 11 amino acids. V was shortened by 5 bases and J by 8 bases, with 9 bases between the two germline ends.

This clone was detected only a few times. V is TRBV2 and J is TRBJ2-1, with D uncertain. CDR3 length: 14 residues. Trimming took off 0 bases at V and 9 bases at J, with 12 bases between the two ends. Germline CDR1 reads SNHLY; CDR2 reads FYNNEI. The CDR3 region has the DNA TGTGCCAGCAGTGAAGCGCTTCCCTCGAGTGAGCAGTTCTTC. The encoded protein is CASSEALPSSEQFF. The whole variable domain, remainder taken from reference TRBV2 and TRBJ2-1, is EPEVTQTPSHQVTQMGQEVILRCVPISNHLYFYWYRQILGQKVEFLVSFYNNEISEKSEIFDDQFSVERPDGSNFTLKIRSTKLEDSAMYFCASSEALPSSEQFFGPGTRLTVL.

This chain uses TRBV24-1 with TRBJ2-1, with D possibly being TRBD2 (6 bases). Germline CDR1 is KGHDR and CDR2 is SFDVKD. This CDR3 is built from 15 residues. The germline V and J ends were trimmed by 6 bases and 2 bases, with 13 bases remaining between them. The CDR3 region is CATSHGSGAYNEQFF. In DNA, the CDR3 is TGTGCCACCAGTCACGGGAGTGGGGCCTACAATGAGCAGTTCTTC.

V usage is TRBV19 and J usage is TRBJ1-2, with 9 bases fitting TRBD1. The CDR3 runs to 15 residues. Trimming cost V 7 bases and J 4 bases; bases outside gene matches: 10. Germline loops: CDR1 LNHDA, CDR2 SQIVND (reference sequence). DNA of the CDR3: TGTGCCAGTACCAGACAGGGGGAGTCTGGCTATGGCTACACCTTC. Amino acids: CASTRQGESGYGYTF. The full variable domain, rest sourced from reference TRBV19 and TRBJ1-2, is DGGITQSPKYLFRKEGQNVTLSCEQNLNHDAMYWYRQDPGQGLRLIYYSQIVNDFQKGDIAEGYSVSREKKESFPLTVTSAQKNPTAFYLCASTRQGESGYGYTFGSGTRLTVV.

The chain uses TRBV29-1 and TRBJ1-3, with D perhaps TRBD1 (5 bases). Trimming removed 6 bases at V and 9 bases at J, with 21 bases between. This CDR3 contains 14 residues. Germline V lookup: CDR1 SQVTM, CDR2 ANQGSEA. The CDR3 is CSVDGGTGGGTIYF. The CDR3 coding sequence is TGCAGCGTCGACGGAGGGACCGGGGGGGGCACCATATATTTT.

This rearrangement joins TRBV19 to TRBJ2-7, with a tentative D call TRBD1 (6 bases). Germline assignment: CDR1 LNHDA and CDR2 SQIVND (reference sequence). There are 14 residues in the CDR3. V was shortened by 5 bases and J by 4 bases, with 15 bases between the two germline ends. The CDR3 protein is CASSDSGHLYEQYF. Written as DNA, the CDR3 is TGTGCCAGTAGTGATTCGGGACACTTATACGAGCAGTACTTC.

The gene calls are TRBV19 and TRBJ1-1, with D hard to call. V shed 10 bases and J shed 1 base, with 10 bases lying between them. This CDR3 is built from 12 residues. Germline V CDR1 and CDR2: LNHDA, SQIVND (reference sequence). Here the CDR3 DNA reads TGTGCCACCAGAGGCCCGAACACTGAAGCTTTCTTT. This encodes CATRGPNTEAFF. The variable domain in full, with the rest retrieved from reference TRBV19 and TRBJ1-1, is DGGITQSPKYLFRKEGQNVTLSCEQNLNHDAMYWYRQDPGQGLRLIYYSQIVNDFQKGDIAEGYSVSREKKESFPLTVTSAQKNPTAFYLCATRGPNTEAFFGQGTRLTVV.